This TCR beta chain originates from a study of T cells after yellow fever vaccination. TCRdb re-called the 5' RACE reads with MiXCR, one entry per CDR3 protein. The sample includes roughly 110,000 distinct CDR3 sequences, roughly 8.4% of them seen just once. This CDR3 is built from 17 residues. In germline, CDR1 is SGHDN, CDR2 FVKESK. Trimming stripped 1 base from V and 1 base from J, with 17 bases between. This clonotype was observed at least ten times. This TCR derives from a man aged 25 to 40 who received the YFV17D yellow fever vaccine. The sample consisted of CD8+ T cells sorted from PBMCs, taken 45 days after the yellow fever booster vaccination. The chain employs TRBV14 and TRBJ2-7; no definite D call. The CDR3 region has the DNA TGTGCCAGCAGCCAAGTTGTAGGCCGCATCTCATCCTACGAGCAGTACTTC. It translates to CASSQVVGRISSYEQYF.